This T cell receptor (beta chain) originates from a study of OX40 agonist ivuxolimab in advanced cancers. Study as a whole: Participants averaged about 60 years of age (range about 23 to 80) and were 82.7% male.

V lost 4 bases and J 2 bases, leaving 16 bases between the germline ends. Germline V gene data show CDR1 as SGHNT and CDR2 as YYREEE (reference sequence). CDR3 size: 16 residues. Clones were sequenced by immunoSEQ multiplex PCR, and TCRdb holds only the in-frame ones, with some missing. The repertoire holds 70,000 or so clones, with around four fifths as singletons. The input for sequencing was CD4+ or CD8+ T cells sorted from blood, taken in a trial of the OX40 agonist ivuxolimab. The receptor was derived from an adult with an advanced solid tumor such as melanoma, head and neck, liver or kidney cancer. The rearrangement uses TRBV5-4 and TRBJ2-4; tentatively, D is TRBD1 (6 bases). The CDR3 coding sequence is TGTGCCAGCAGCCAGGGGACGGAGCCGTCCAAAAACATTCAGTACTTC. Translation gives CASSQGTEPSKNIQYF.